The entry below describes one T cell receptor (beta chain). As yet, its antigen is unknown. V lost 5 bases, J lost 8 bases, and 8 bases stayed unmatched. CDR3 size: 13 residues. Germline V gene sequence: CDR1 SEHNR, CDR2 FQNEAQ (reference sequence). The sample is drawn from a study of cytomegalovirus exposure and HLA in healthy donors. Study outcomes and limitations: TCR beta chains numbering about 160 were designated cytomegalovirus-associated. In vitro assays verified that three CMV-associated chains recognized CMV antigens specifically. Presence/absence comparisons presumed near-even sequencing depth among donors.

PCR employed 60 Vbeta and 13 Jbeta primers. The repertoire was sequenced with immunoSEQ multiplex PCR; TCRdb's copy has only in-frame clones and lacks some. This table holds 140,000 to 150,000 clones, 88% found once. Although they were nominally healthy when sampled, donors likely had unrecorded immune exposures. The sequence was obtained from a woman aged 40 to 50 in good health and CMV-seronegative. The chain is built from TRBV7-9 and TRBJ1-2; 7 nucleotides align to TRBD1. Sequenced sample: PBMCs. DNA for the CDR3: TGTGCCAGCAGCCTTACAGGGGAGGTGGGCTACACCTTC. Amino acids: CASSLTGEVGYTF.